The rows below give T cell receptor beta chains drawn from one sample of a study of blood T cell repertoires in COVID-19. Produced via immunoSEQ multiplex PCR; TCRdb's table is partial and in-frame only. Of some 360,000 clones in the sample, approximately 89% were seen once. The sequenced material came from peripheral blood. These receptor sequences come from a woman aged 55 to 70 with COVID-19, enrolled during active disease. CDR3s leave out the opening cysteine and the closing phenylalanine or tryptophan. A D gene is named only where the DNA matches it firmly.

v_call: TRBV5-6; d_call: -; j_call: TRBJ1-1; cdr3_aa: ASSLRYGTEAF
v_call: TRBV6-5; d_call: TRBD1; j_call: TRBJ1-2; cdr3_aa: ASTPGGPPNYGYT
v_call: TRBV6-5; d_call: TRBD1; j_call: TRBJ1-2; cdr3_aa: ASSTGTGRNYGYT
v_call: TRBV14; d_call: TRBD2; j_call: TRBJ2-1; cdr3_aa: ASSSSGGMGEQF
v_call: TRBV2; d_call: TRBD1; j_call: TRBJ1-5; cdr3_aa: ASSRDRGGNQPQH
v_call: TRBV7-9; d_call: -; j_call: TRBJ1-6; cdr3_aa: ASSSTDRGLSPLH
v_call: TRBV10-3; d_call: TRBD1; j_call: TRBJ2-7; cdr3_aa: AISESDRDEQY
v_call: TRBV20-1; d_call: TRBD2; j_call: TRBJ2-5; cdr3_aa: SCGLGETQY
v_call: TRBV9; d_call: -; j_call: TRBJ2-7; cdr3_aa: ASSGQDISYEQY
v_call: TRBV12-3/TRBV12-4; d_call: -; j_call: TRBJ1-2; cdr3_aa: ASRIDVGYT
v_call: TRBV18; d_call: -; j_call: TRBJ1-1; cdr3_aa: ASSPDGGQEAF
v_call: TRBV13; d_call: -; j_call: TRBJ2-7; cdr3_aa: ATRGGRVTYEQY
v_call: TRBV6-5; d_call: -; j_call: TRBJ1-2; cdr3_aa: ASSQGRGYYGYT
v_call: TRBV11-2; d_call: TRBD2; j_call: TRBJ2-7; cdr3_aa: ASSLQAGGGFGEQY
v_call: TRBV18; d_call: TRBD1; j_call: TRBJ1-5; cdr3_aa: ASSRQGRQPQH
v_call: TRBV7-8; d_call: -; j_call: TRBJ1-2; cdr3_aa: ASSQLDKVTHGYT
v_call: TRBV7-2; d_call: -; j_call: TRBJ1-2; cdr3_aa: ASSAARVGYGYT
v_call: TRBV11-2; d_call: TRBD2; j_call: TRBJ2-1; cdr3_aa: ASSLETRGVNNEQF
v_call: TRBV6-2/TRBV6-3; d_call: TRBD2; j_call: TRBJ2-1; cdr3_aa: ASSYLSGGAHNEQF
v_call: TRBV6-5; d_call: -; j_call: TRBJ1-1; cdr3_aa: ASSPLAVNTEAF
v_call: TRBV12-3/TRBV12-4; d_call: -; j_call: TRBJ1-1; cdr3_aa: ASSFTGGTEAF
v_call: TRBV20-1; d_call: -; j_call: TRBJ2-5; cdr3_aa: SAYQETQY
v_call: TRBV20-1; d_call: TRBD2; j_call: TRBJ2-7; cdr3_aa: SASQGTSSYEQY
v_call: TRBV9; d_call: -; j_call: TRBJ2-5; cdr3_aa: ASSAPRETQY
v_call: TRBV12-3/TRBV12-4; d_call: -; j_call: TRBJ2-3; cdr3_aa: ASREGTDTQY
v_call: TRBV7-8; d_call: -; j_call: TRBJ2-5; cdr3_aa: ASSLTETQETQY
v_call: TRBV3-1/TRBV3-2; d_call: -; j_call: TRBJ2-5; cdr3_aa: ASNSNREETQY
v_call: TRBV29-1; d_call: -; j_call: TRBJ2-7; cdr3_aa: SVKTISDRPTYEQY
v_call: TRBV20-1; d_call: TRBD1; j_call: TRBJ1-1; cdr3_aa: SASRGTGSNTEAF
v_call: TRBV5-1; d_call: -; j_call: TRBJ2-5; cdr3_aa: ASSQSQETQY
v_call: TRBV7-9; d_call: -; j_call: TRBJ2-1; cdr3_aa: ASSGSASSYNEQF
v_call: TRBV7-6; d_call: -; j_call: TRBJ1-1; cdr3_aa: ASSLTGHTMNTEAF
v_call: TRBV29-1; d_call: TRBD1; j_call: TRBJ1-4; cdr3_aa: SVEGQTNEKLF
v_call: TRBV3-1/TRBV3-2; d_call: TRBD1; j_call: TRBJ1-2; cdr3_aa: ASSHGDRANYGYT
v_call: TRBV2; d_call: -; j_call: TRBJ1-5; cdr3_aa: ASRVGGGNQPQH
v_call: TRBV2; d_call: -; j_call: TRBJ2-7; cdr3_aa: ASSPAGWEQY
v_call: TRBV19; d_call: -; j_call: TRBJ1-2; cdr3_aa: ATHTASPPVYGYT
v_call: TRBV2; d_call: -; j_call: TRBJ1-1; cdr3_aa: ASSGQEAF
v_call: TRBV27; d_call: TRBD1; j_call: TRBJ1-2; cdr3_aa: ASSPGQGEGEYGYT
v_call: TRBV6-5; d_call: TRBD1; j_call: TRBJ1-2; cdr3_aa: ASSSRGQGVGYGYT
v_call: TRBV24-1; d_call: -; j_call: TRBJ2-3; cdr3_aa: ATSVGQGPDTQY
v_call: TRBV5-1; d_call: -; j_call: TRBJ2-3; cdr3_aa: ASSLDSSGRPDTQY
v_call: TRBV21-1; d_call: -; j_call: TRBJ1-6; cdr3_aa: ASSKEDRPFTNSPLH
v_call: TRBV5-1; d_call: TRBD1; j_call: TRBJ1-1; cdr3_aa: ASSYADRDSTEAF
v_call: TRBV9; d_call: -; j_call: TRBJ2-3; cdr3_aa: ASSVGSGGAADTQY
v_call: TRBV3-1/TRBV3-2; d_call: TRBD2; j_call: TRBJ2-3; cdr3_aa: ASSPRTSGGGDTQY
v_call: TRBV6-5; d_call: -; j_call: TRBJ1-2; cdr3_aa: ASSRNRDNYGYT
v_call: TRBV6-6; d_call: TRBD1; j_call: TRBJ2-7; cdr3_aa: ASSYATGGYEQY
v_call: TRBV3-1/TRBV3-2; d_call: TRBD1; j_call: TRBJ1-1; cdr3_aa: ASSQGGTGFGTEAF
v_call: TRBV3-1/TRBV3-2; d_call: -; j_call: TRBJ2-5; cdr3_aa: ASSRLGVGQY
v_call: TRBV5-4; d_call: TRBD2; j_call: TRBJ2-2; cdr3_aa: ASSPWGGANTGELF
v_call: TRBV5-1; d_call: TRBD1; j_call: TRBJ2-1; cdr3_aa: ASSPDRGRFSEQF
v_call: TRBV6-2/TRBV6-3; d_call: -; j_call: TRBJ1-5; cdr3_aa: ASSPYSANPNQPQH
v_call: TRBV6-5; d_call: -; j_call: TRBJ2-2; cdr3_aa: ASSRTANTGELF
v_call: TRBV5-1; d_call: TRBD1; j_call: TRBJ2-3; cdr3_aa: ASSSQTGPDTQY
v_call: TRBV12-2; d_call: -; j_call: TRBJ1-4; cdr3_aa: ASRLGSGGEKLF
v_call: TRBV18; d_call: -; j_call: TRBJ1-3; cdr3_aa: ASSPGTQGPGNTIY
v_call: TRBV7-3; d_call: TRBD2; j_call: TRBJ2-1; cdr3_aa: ASSYRGGAYNEQF
v_call: TRBV6-5; d_call: -; j_call: TRBJ2-7; cdr3_aa: ASITPGTHEQY
v_call: TRBV7-9; d_call: TRBD1; j_call: TRBJ1-6; cdr3_aa: ASSLTGNNSPLH